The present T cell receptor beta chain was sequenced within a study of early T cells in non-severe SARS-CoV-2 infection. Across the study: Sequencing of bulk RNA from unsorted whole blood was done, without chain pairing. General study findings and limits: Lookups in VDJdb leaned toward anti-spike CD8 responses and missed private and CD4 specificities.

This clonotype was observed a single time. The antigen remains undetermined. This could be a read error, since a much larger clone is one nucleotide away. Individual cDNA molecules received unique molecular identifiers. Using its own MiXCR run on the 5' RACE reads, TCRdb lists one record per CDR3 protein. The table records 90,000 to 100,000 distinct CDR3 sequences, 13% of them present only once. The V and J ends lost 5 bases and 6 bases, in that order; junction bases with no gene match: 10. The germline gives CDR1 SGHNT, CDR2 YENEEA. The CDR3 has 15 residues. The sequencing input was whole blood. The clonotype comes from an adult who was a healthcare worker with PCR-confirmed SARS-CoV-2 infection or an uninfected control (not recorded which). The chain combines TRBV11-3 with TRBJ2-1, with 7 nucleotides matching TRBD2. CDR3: CASSPGLVGGNEQFF. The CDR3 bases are TGTGCCAGCAGCCCCGGACTAGTGGGGGGCAATGAGCAGTTCTTC.